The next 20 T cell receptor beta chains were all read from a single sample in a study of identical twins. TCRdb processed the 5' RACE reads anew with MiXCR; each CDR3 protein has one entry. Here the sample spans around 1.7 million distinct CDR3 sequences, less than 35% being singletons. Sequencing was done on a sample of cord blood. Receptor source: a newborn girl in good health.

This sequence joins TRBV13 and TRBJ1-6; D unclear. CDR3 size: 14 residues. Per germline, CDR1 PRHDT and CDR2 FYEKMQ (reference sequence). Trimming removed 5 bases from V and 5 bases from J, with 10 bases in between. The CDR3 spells CASSPRVNNSPLHF. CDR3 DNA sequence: TGTGCCAGCAGCCCGCGGGTGAATAATTCACCCCTCCACTTT.

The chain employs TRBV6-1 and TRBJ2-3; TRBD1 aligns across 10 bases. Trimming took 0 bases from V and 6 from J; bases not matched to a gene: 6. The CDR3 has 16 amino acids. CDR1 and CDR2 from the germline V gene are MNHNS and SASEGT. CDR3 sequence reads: CASSEAGTGARDTQYF. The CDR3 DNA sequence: TGTGCCAGCAGTGAAGCTGGGACAGGGGCTCGGGATACGCAGTATTTT.

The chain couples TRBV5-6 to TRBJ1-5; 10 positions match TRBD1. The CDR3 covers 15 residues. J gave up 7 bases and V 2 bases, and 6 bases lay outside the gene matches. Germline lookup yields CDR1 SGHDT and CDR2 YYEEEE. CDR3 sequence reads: CASSFKGTGAQPQHF. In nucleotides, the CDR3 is TGTGCCAGCAGCTTTAAAGGGACAGGGGCCCAGCCCCAGCATTTT.

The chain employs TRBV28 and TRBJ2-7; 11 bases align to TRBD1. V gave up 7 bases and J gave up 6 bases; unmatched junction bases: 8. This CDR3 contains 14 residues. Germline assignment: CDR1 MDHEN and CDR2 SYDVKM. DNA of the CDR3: TGTGCCAGCAACTGGGACAGGGGGTCTTCCGAGCAGTACTTC. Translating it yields CASNWDRGSSEQYF. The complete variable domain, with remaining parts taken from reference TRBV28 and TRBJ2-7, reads DVKVTQSSRYLVKRTGEKVFLECVQDMDHENMFWYRQDPGLGLRLIYFSYDVKMKEKGDIPEGYSVSREKKERFSLILESASTNQTSMYLCASNWDRGSSEQYFGPGTRLTVT.

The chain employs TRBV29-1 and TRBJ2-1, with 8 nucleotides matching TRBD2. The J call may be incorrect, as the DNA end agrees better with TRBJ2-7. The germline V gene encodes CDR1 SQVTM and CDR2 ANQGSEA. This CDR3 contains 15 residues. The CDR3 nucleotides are TGCAGCGTTGAGGAGGGCGGGAGGTCCTACAATGAGCAGTACTTC. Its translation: CSVEEGGRSYNEQYF.

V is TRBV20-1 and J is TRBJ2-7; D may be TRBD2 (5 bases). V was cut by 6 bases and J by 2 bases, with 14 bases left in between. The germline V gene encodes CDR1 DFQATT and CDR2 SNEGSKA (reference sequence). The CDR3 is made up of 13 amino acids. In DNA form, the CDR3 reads TGCAGTGCCGGGATGAGGTACCCCTACGAGCAGTACTTC. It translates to CSAGMRYPYEQYF.

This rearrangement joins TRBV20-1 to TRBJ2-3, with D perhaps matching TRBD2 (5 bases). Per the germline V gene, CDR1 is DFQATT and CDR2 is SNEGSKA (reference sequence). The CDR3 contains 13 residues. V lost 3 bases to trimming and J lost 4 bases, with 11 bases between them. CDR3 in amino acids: CSASGSVADTQYF. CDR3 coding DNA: TGCAGTGCTAGTGGGAGCGTGGCAGATACGCAGTATTTT.

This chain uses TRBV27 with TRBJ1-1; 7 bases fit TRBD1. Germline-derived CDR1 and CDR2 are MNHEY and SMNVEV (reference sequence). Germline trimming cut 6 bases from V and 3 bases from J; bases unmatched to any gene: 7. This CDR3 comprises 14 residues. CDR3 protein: CASRPRGPYTEAFF. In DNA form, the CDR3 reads TGTGCCAGCAGGCCGAGGGGGCCGTACACTGAAGCTTTCTTT.

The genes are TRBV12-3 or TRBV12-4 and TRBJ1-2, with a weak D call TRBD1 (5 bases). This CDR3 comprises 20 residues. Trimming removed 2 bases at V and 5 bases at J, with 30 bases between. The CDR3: CASSLKPHRQFPYFYYGYTF. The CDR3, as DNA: TGTGCCAGCAGTTTAAAACCCCACAGACAGTTCCCGTACTTCTATTATGGCTACACCTTC.

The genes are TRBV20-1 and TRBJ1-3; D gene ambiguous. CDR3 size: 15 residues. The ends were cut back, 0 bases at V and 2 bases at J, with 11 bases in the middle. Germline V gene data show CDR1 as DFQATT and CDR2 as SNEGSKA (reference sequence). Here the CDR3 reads CSARDLGSAGNTIYF. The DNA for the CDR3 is TGCAGTGCTAGAGATCTTGGCTCGGCTGGAAACACCATATATTTT.

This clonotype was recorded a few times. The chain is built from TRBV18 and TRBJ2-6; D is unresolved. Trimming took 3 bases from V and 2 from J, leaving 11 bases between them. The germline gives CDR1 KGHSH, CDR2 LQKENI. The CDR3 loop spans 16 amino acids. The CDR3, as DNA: TGTGCCAGCTCACCCCTTATGGCCACTGGGGCCAACGTCCTGACTTTC. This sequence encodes CASSPLMATGANVLTF.

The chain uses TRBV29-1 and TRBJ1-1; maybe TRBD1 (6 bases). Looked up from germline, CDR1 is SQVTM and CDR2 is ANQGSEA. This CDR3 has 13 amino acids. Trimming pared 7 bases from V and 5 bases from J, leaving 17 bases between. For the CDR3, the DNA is TGCAGCGCCATGGGGGGGCGATGGACTGAAGCTTTCTTT. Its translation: CSAMGGRWTEAFF.

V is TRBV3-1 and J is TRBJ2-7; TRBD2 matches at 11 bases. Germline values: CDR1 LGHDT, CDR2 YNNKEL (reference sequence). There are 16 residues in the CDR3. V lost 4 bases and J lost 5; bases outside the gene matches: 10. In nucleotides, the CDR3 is TGTGCCAGCAGCCTCGATAGCGGGAGGGCGTTCAACGAGCAGTACTTC. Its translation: CASSLDSGRAFNEQYF.

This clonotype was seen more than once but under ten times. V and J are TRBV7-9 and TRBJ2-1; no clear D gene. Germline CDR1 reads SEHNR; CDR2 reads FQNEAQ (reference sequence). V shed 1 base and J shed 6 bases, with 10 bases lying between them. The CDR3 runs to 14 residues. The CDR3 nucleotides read TGTGCCAGCAGCTTAGGTCGCACAGCCAATGAGCAGTTCTTC. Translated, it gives CASSLGRTANEQFF.

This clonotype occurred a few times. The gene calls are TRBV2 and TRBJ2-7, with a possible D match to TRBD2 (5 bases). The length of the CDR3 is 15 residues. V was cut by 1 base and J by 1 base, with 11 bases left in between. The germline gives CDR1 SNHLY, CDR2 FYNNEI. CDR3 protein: CASSEGRRKSYEQYF. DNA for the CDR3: TGTGCCAGCAGTGAAGGCAGGAGGAAGTCCTACGAGCAGTACTTC. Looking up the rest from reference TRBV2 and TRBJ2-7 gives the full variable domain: EPEVTQTPSHQVTQMGQEVILRCVPISNHLYFYWYRQILGQKVEFLVSFYNNEISEKSEIFDDQFSVERPDGSNFTLKIRSTKLEDSAMYFCASSEGRRKSYEQYFGPGTRLTVT.

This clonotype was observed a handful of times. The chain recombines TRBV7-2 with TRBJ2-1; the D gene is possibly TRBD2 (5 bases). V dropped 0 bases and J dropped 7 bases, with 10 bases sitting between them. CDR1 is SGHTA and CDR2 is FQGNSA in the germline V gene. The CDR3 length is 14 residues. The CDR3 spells CASSLAGQRNEQFF. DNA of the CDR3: TGTGCCAGCAGCTTAGCAGGGCAGCGGAATGAGCAGTTCTTC.

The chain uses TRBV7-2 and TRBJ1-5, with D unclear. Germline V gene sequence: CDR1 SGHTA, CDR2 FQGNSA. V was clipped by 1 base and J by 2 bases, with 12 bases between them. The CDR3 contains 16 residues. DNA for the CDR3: TGTGCCAGCAGCTTAGTTCGAGGATGGGGCAATCAGCCCCAGCATTTT. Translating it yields CASSLVRGWGNQPQHF.

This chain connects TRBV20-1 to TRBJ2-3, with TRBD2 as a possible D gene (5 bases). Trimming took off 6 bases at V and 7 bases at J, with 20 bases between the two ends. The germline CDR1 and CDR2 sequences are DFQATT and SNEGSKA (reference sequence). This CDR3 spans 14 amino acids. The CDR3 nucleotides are TGCAGTGCCCGCGGCCAGCGCCGGGGAAATACGCAGTATTTT. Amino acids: CSARGQRRGNTQYF.

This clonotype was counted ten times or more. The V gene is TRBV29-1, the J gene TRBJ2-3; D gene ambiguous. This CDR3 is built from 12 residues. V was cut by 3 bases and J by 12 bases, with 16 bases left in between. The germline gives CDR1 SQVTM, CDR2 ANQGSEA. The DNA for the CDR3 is TGCAGCGTTGACGCGGACCATCCCTCCCAGTATTTT. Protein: CSVDADHPSQYF.

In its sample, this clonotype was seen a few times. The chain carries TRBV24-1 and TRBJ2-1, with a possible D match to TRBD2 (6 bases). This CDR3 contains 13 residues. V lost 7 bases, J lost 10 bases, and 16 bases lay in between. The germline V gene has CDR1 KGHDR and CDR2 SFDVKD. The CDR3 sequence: CATRGNRRAEQFF. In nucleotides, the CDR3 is TGTGCCACCAGGGGTAACAGGAGGGCCGAGCAGTTCTTC.